This T cell receptor (beta chain) was recorded in a study of shared clonotypes between healthy human individuals. Whole-study results and caveats: Naive subsets generally exceeded memory subsets in estimated richness.

In regard to this clone: Its matching antigen is unknown.

This table comes from immunoSEQ multiplex PCR, and its TCRdb copy is limited to in-frame clones, with some not included. The sample records a few million clones, more than 80% being singletons. The receptor was isolated from a man aged 18 to 29 in good health. The material sequenced was naive CD4+ T cells sorted from blood. As for subset: CD45RA+ positively selected.

The CDR3 bases are TGTGCCAGCAGTGAATGGGGGGTTGTTACAAGGGGAGAAAAACTGTTTTTT. Its protein product is CASSEWGVVTRGEKLFF. The chain carries TRBV25-1 and TRBJ1-4; TRBD1 is a possible D gene (5 bases). This CDR3 is 17 amino acids long. V lost 1 base and J lost 8, with 20 bases in between. Germline V gene sequence: CDR1 MGHDK, CDR2 SYGVNS. Based on the CDR3 plus reference TRBV25-1 and TRBJ1-4, the full variable domain is EADIYQTPRYLVIGTGKKITLECSQTMGHDKMYWYQQDPGMELHLIHYSYGVNSTEKGDLSSESTVSRIRTEHFPLTLESARPSHTSQYLCASSEWGVVTRGEKLFFGSGTQLSVL.